Following are 21 T cell receptor beta chains from one sample sequenced in a study of CD8 T cells in Susac syndrome. Random hexamers served to reverse transcribe about 0.5 to 1 ug RNA. TCRdb reprocessed the immunoSEQ multiplex PCR reads with MiXCR, giving one entry per CDR3 protein. The top ten hold 0.065% to 0.09% of the sample, which has 100,000 to 150,000 distinct CDR3 sequences, just under 95% seen once. The sequenced sample consisted of CD4+ T cells from PBMCs. The source is a human donor in good health.

The V gene is TRBV4-3, the J gene TRBJ2-7, with 10 bases lining up with TRBD2. Germline CDR1 LGHNA, CDR2 YSLEER. The junction had 15 bases not matched to a gene; V was cut back by 0 bases and J by 7 bases. The length of the CDR3 is 18 residues. CDR3 residues: CASSQDYGASGRAGEQYF. As DNA, the CDR3 is TGCGCCAGCAGCCAAGATTATGGGGCGAGCGGGAGGGCCGGAGAGCAGTACTTC.

The chain has TRBV14 and TRBJ2-6; 9 bases map to TRBD1. The CDR3 contains 14 residues. V dropped 8 bases and J dropped 1; count of bases not matched to a gene: 0. The V gene's germline CDR1 is SGHDN and CDR2 FVKESK. CDR3 DNA sequence: TGTGCCAGCGACAGGGGGTCTGGGGCCAACGTCCTGACTTTC. This sequence encodes CASDRGSGANVLTF.

The chain employs TRBV5-1 and TRBJ2-1; D possibly corresponds to TRBD2 (6 bases). The germline V and J ends were trimmed by 3 bases and 2 bases, with 12 bases remaining between them. The CDR3 is 15 residues long. The V gene's germline CDR1 is SGHRS and CDR2 YFSETQ. CDR3 sequence: CASSSSSVPYNEQFF. In DNA form, the CDR3 reads TGCGCCAGCAGCTCCTCTAGCGTCCCCTACAATGAGCAGTTCTTC.

This clonotype was seen only once. The chain carries TRBV7-2 and TRBJ2-3, with 7 nucleotides matching TRBD2. Germline CDR1 reads SGHTA; CDR2 reads FQGNSA. CDR3 length: 15 residues. The V segment lost 5 bases and the J segment 2 bases; nucleotides outside the gene matches: 7. In DNA form, the CDR3 reads TGTGCCAGCAGCCCGAGCGGGATCTACACAGATACGCAGTATTTT. Translation gives CASSPSGIYTDTQYF.

The rearrangement joins TRBV3-1 to TRBJ1-2; TRBD1 is a possible D gene (6 bases). Per the germline V gene, CDR1 is LGHDT and CDR2 is YNNKEL (reference sequence). This CDR3 spans 14 amino acids. V gave up 0 bases and J gave up 4 bases, with 9 bases separating them. The chain's CDR3 is CASSQEQGGYGYTF. In DNA, the CDR3 is TGTGCCAGCAGCCAAGAACAGGGTGGCTATGGCTACACCTTC.

The chain couples TRBV19 to TRBJ2-4, with TRBD1 matching over 8 bases. CDR3 size: 13 residues. The germline gives CDR1 LNHDA, CDR2 SQIVND (reference sequence). Trimming removed 5 bases from V and 8 bases from J; junction bases left unmatched: 5. The CDR3 is CASSEGQGYIQYF. Here the CDR3 DNA reads TGTGCCAGTAGTGAAGGACAGGGTTACATTCAGTACTTC.

The table lists this clonotype with a count of one. This rearrangement joins TRBV3-1 to TRBJ2-5; D gene unclear. This CDR3 is built from 14 residues. Trimming left V 6 bases short and J 1 base short, with 12 bases between. Germline-derived CDR1 and CDR2 are LGHDT and YNNKEL (reference sequence). The CDR3 loop is CASSPTRSQETQYF. The DNA for the CDR3 is TGTGCCAGCAGTCCTACCAGGAGCCAAGAGACCCAGTACTTC.

This rearrangement joins TRBV20-1 to TRBJ2-1; TRBD2 matches 9 bases. The CDR3 is 16 residues long. V trimming: 2 bases; J trimming: 3 bases; junction bases outside the gene matches: 8. Per the germline V gene, CDR1 is DFQATT and CDR2 is SNEGSKA (reference sequence). CDR3 in DNA: TGCAGTGCTAGAACTCTGACTAGCGGCCACTACAATGAGCAGTTCTTC. Translated: CSARTLTSGHYNEQFF.

The chain uses TRBV5-1 and TRBJ2-5; 9 nucleotides align to TRBD2. The CDR3 sequence is 14 residues long. The V gene's germline CDR1 is SGHRS and CDR2 YFSETQ. V lost 7 bases to trimming and J lost 5 bases; unmatched junction nucleotides: 9. CDR3 sequence: CASERAGGTETQYF. In DNA form, the CDR3 reads TGCGCCAGCGAGCGAGCGGGAGGCACGGAGACCCAGTACTTC. Variable domain in full (rest from reference TRBV5-1 and TRBJ2-5): KAGVTQTPRYLIKTRGQQVTLSCSPISGHRSVSWYQQTPGQGLQFLFEYFSETQRNKGNFPGRFSGRQFSNSRSEMNVSTLELGDSALYLCASERAGGTETQYFGPGTRLLVL.

The chain is built from TRBV20-1 and TRBJ1-3; D remains ambiguous. CDR1 and CDR2 (germline): DFQATT, SNEGSKA (reference sequence). Trimming took 2 bases from V and 0 from J, leaving 11 bases between them. The CDR3 is 15 amino acids. CDR3 protein: CSARSGPNSGNTIYF. DNA for the CDR3: TGCAGTGCTAGATCCGGACCGAACTCTGGAAACACCATATATTTT.

This rearrangement joins TRBV4-1 to TRBJ2-3; 9 bases match TRBD2. The CDR3 runs 16 residues. CDR1 and CDR2 from the germline V gene are MGHRA and YSYEKL. The trim removed 3 bases at V and 6 bases at J, leaving 10 bases unmatched. CDR3 in DNA: TGCGCCAGCAGCCAGGGGGTAGCGGGAGTTGGTGATACGCAGTATTTT. It specifies CASSQGVAGVGDTQYF.

The V call is TRBV29-1, the J call TRBJ2-1, with 7 bases aligning to TRBD2. Per the germline V gene, CDR1 is SQVTM and CDR2 is ANQGSEA. With 4 bases clipped from V and 4 bases from J, the junction kept 4 bases outside the gene matches. The CDR3 consists of 13 residues. This CDR3 reads CSVVASGYNEQFF. In DNA, the CDR3 is TGCAGCGTTGTGGCTAGCGGTTACAATGAGCAGTTCTTC.

V and J are TRBV7-2 and TRBJ2-4; 11 bases line up with TRBD2. The CDR3 totals 12 residues. The ends lost 6 bases at V and 13 bases at J; junction bases unmatched: 5. Germline V CDR1 and CDR2: SGHTA, FQGNSA. The CDR3 is CASSLLAGAQYF. CDR3 coding DNA: TGTGCCAGCAGTTTACTAGCGGGGGCGCAGTACTTC.

This chain uses TRBV30 with TRBJ2-4; D gene unclear. Germline CDR1 is GTSNPN and CDR2 is SVGIG (reference sequence). V was trimmed by 3 bases and J by 1 base, leaving 16 bases between them. This CDR3 has 16 residues. In nucleotides, the CDR3 is TGTGCCTGGAGCGGCAAAGGGATGAGGGCCAAAAACATTCAGTACTTC. This sequence encodes CAWSGKGMRAKNIQYF.

The chain recombines TRBV2 with TRBJ2-3; 9 bases align to TRBD1. CDR1 and CDR2 from the germline V gene are SNHLY and FYNNEI. J lost 5 bases, V lost 8 bases, and 8 bases had no gene match. The CDR3 runs to 14 residues. CDR3 nucleotide sequence: TGTGCCAGCGTACCGGGACAGGGATTAGATACGCAGTATTTT. Translation: CASVPGQGLDTQYF.

This chain links TRBV19 with TRBJ1-5, with D unresolved. This CDR3 is built from 13 residues. V was shortened by 4 bases and J by 3 bases, with 7 bases between the two germline ends. Germline V lookup: CDR1 LNHDA, CDR2 SQIVND (reference sequence). CDR3 DNA: TGTGCCAGTAGTAGTACATACAATCAGCCCCAGCATTTT. Residues: CASSSTYNQPQHF.

This clonotype was observed a handful of times. V and J are TRBV5-1 and TRBJ1-1, with TRBD1 as a possible D gene (6 bases). The CDR3 runs 15 residues. CDR1 is SGHRS, CDR2 YFSETQ, per germline. Trimming stripped 0 bases from V and 3 bases from J, with 12 bases between. The CDR3 reads CASSLEGVGYTEAFF. The DNA of the CDR3 is TGCGCCAGCAGCTTGGAGGGGGTAGGATACACTGAAGCTTTCTTT.

This chain links TRBV12-3 or TRBV12-4 with TRBJ2-1; D is possibly TRBD2 (6 bases). This CDR3 region has 15 residues. V lost 6 bases, J lost 3 bases, and 15 bases lay in between. This CDR3 reads CASRALTGDYNEQFF. The CDR3 DNA reads as TGTGCCAGCAGGGCGCTGACGGGGGACTACAATGAGCAGTTCTTC.

V gene TRBV12-3 or TRBV12-4 combines with J gene TRBJ2-1, with TRBD2 matching 10 bases. V shed 3 bases and J 9 bases; nucleotides not matched to a gene: 11. The CDR3 is 16 residues long. The CDR3 is CASSFRLAGEGREQFF. CDR3 bases: TGTGCCAGCAGTTTTCGGCTAGCGGGAGAGGGGCGTGAGCAGTTCTTC.

The chain links TRBV6-6 to TRBJ1-5, with 11 bases that match TRBD1. V was pared by 7 bases and J by 4 bases, with 3 bases of the junction left unmatched. CDR1 and CDR2 (germline): MNHNY, SVGAGI (reference sequence). The CDR3 is 14 residues long. The CDR3 sequence: CASTGQGVNQPQHF. The DNA of the CDR3 is TGTGCCAGCACGGGACAGGGGGTTAATCAGCCCCAGCATTTT.

V is TRBV18 and J is TRBJ2-6; D is perhaps TRBD1 (5 bases). Germline assignment: CDR1 KGHSH and CDR2 LQKENI. The CDR3 is 16 amino acids. V was cut by 2 bases and J by 2 bases, with 10 bases left in between. The DNA for the CDR3 is TGTGCCAGCTCACCAGGAAGGGGCACTGGGGCCAACGTCCTGACTTTC. It is translated as CASSPGRGTGANVLTF.